The T cell receptor (beta chain) described here comes from a study of T cell responses to AZD1222 COVID-19 vaccine. Study-wide points: Baseline serology detected seropositivity in only six AZD1222 recipients. Epitopes outside B.1.351 and B.1.1.7 mutated regions reportedly drew nearly half of spike TCRs.

Points on this clone: Its antigen is not known.

With 0 bases removed from V and 7 bases from J, the gap between germline ends came to 14 bases. Germline V gene data show CDR1 as SGHRS and CDR2 as YFSETQ. This CDR3 region has 14 residues. Using immunoSEQ multiplex PCR, the repertoire was profiled, and TCRdb retains in-frame clones only, with some absent. The sample has about 180,000 clones, roughly 93% seen once. Here the sequenced sample was peripheral blood, taken 28 days after the second dose of the MenACWY control vaccine. This receptor was identified in an adult who received the MenACWY meningococcal vaccine as a control. V is TRBV5-1 and J is TRBJ2-7; TRBD1 or TRBD2 may be the D gene (5 bases each). CDR3: CASSLVSGRGEQYF. The CDR3 bases are TGCGCCAGCAGCTTGGTTTCAGGGCGAGGGGAGCAGTACTTC. The full variable domain, rest sourced from reference TRBV5-1 and TRBJ2-7, is KAGVTQTPRYLIKTRGQQVTLSCSPISGHRSVSWYQQTPGQGLQFLFEYFSETQRNKGNFPGRFSGRQFSNSRSEMNVSTLELGDSALYLCASSLVSGRGEQYFGPGTRLTVT.